These T cell receptor beta chains were read from a single sample in a study of blood T cell repertoires in COVID-19. The data were produced by immunoSEQ multiplex PCR, yet TCRdb's version contains in-frame clones alone and is incomplete. The profile shows 85,000 to 130,000 clones, around 80% of them singletons. Sequenced input: peripheral blood. The receptors originated from a man older than 75 with COVID-19, enrolled during active disease. The CDR3 runs from the conserved cysteine through the conserved F or W. A D gene is named only where the DNA matches it firmly. Not every row has a clone size; where given, it reads once, few, many or a size class.

abundance: .
d_gene: .
j_gene: TRBJ2-7
v_gene: TRBV15
CDR3aa: CATSRGGTQAYEQYF
CDR3nt: TGTGCCACCAGCAGAGGTGGGACTCAAGCCTACGAGCAGTACTTC

abundance: .
d_gene: TRBD1
j_gene: TRBJ1-2
v_gene: TRBV27
CDR3aa: CASRSTGAYGYTF
CDR3nt: TGTGCCAGCAGGTCAACAGGGGCCTATGGCTACACCTTC

abundance: once
d_gene: TRBD1
j_gene: TRBJ1-2
v_gene: TRBV9
CDR3aa: CASSVETGDLYGYTF
CDR3nt: TGTGCCAGCAGCGTAGAGACAGGGGACCTCTATGGCTACACCTTC

abundance: .
d_gene: .
j_gene: TRBJ1-6
v_gene: TRBV27
CDR3aa: CASSLAQGGSPLHF
CDR3nt: TGTGCCAGCAGTTTAGCACAGGGCGGTTCACCCCTCCACTTT

abundance: .
d_gene: .
j_gene: TRBJ2-7
v_gene: TRBV7-9
CDR3aa: CASSLARDIYSYEQYF
CDR3nt: TGTGCCAGCAGCTTAGCCCGGGACATATACTCCTACGAGCAGTACTTC

abundance: few
d_gene: TRBD2
j_gene: TRBJ2-3
v_gene: TRBV19
CDR3aa: CASSPGLAYTTDTQYF
CDR3nt: TGTGCCAGTAGTCCGGGACTAGCCTATACCACAGATACGCAGTATTTT

abundance: .
d_gene: TRBD2
j_gene: TRBJ2-1
v_gene: TRBV2
CDR3aa: CASSSSPGSGLYNEQFF
CDR3nt: TGTGCCAGCAGTTCCTCCCCGGGTAGCGGGTTATACAATGAGCAGTTCTTC

abundance: .
d_gene: TRBD2
j_gene: TRBJ2-5
v_gene: TRBV3-1/TRBV3-2
CDR3aa: CASSPLAGVETQYF
CDR3nt: TGTGCCAGCAGTCCCCTAGCGGGAGTAGAGACCCAGTACTTC

abundance: .
d_gene: TRBD1
j_gene: TRBJ1-4
v_gene: TRBV4-2
CDR3aa: CASSQGGNRGNEKLFF
CDR3nt: TGTGCCAGCAGCCAAGGGGGGAACAGGGGTAATGAAAAACTGTTTTTT

abundance: .
d_gene: TRBD1
j_gene: TRBJ1-6
v_gene: TRBV18
CDR3aa: CASSRGQDNSPLHF
CDR3nt: TGTGCCAGCTCACGGGGACAGGACAATTCACCCCTCCACTTT

abundance: few
d_gene: TRBD1
j_gene: TRBJ1-5
v_gene: TRBV28
CDR3aa: CASSLWGQGASNQPQHF
CDR3nt: TGTGCCAGCAGTTTGTGGGGCCAGGGGGCAAGCAATCAGCCCCAGCATTTT

abundance: .
d_gene: .
j_gene: TRBJ2-2
v_gene: TRBV13
CDR3aa: CASSLGLWLTGELFF
CDR3nt: TGTGCCAGCAGCTTAGGCCTCTGGCTCACCGGGGAGCTGTTTTTT

abundance: .
d_gene: .
j_gene: TRBJ1-4
v_gene: TRBV7-9
CDR3aa: CASSLYSPGNGANEKLFF
CDR3nt: TGTGCCAGCAGCCTATACAGTCCGGGGAACGGGGCTAATGAAAAACTGTTTTTT

abundance: .
d_gene: .
j_gene: TRBJ1-1
v_gene: TRBV5-6
CDR3aa: CASSLMGQAEAFF
CDR3nt: TGTGCCAGCAGCTTGATGGGGCAGGCTGAAGCTTTCTTT

abundance: .
d_gene: .
j_gene: TRBJ1-2
v_gene: TRBV6-5
CDR3aa: CASIPVGGGDYGYTF
CDR3nt: TGTGCCAGCATCCCGGTGGGGGGAGGCGACTATGGCTACACCTTC

abundance: .
d_gene: .
j_gene: TRBJ2-7
v_gene: TRBV13
CDR3aa: CASSLQGGLAYEQYF
CDR3nt: TGTGCCAGCAGCCTCCAGGGGGGACTAGCCTACGAGCAGTACTTC

abundance: .
d_gene: TRBD1
j_gene: TRBJ2-1
v_gene: TRBV6-5
CDR3aa: CASRGQGPYNEQFF
CDR3nt: TGTGCCAGCAGGGGACAGGGCCCCTACAATGAGCAGTTCTTC

abundance: .
d_gene: .
j_gene: TRBJ2-7
v_gene: TRBV11-3
CDR3aa: CASSLDTGRAYEQYF
CDR3nt: TGTGCCAGCAGCTTAGATACAGGGCGCGCCTACGAGCAGTACTTC

abundance: .
d_gene: .
j_gene: TRBJ2-3
v_gene: TRBV29-1
CDR3aa: CSVVSGSTDTQYF
CDR3nt: TGCAGCGTTGTGTCCGGGAGCACAGATACGCAGTATTTT

abundance: .
d_gene: TRBD2
j_gene: TRBJ2-3
v_gene: TRBV5-1
CDR3aa: CASSLELAGADTQYF
CDR3nt: TGCGCCAGCAGCTTGGAACTAGCGGGAGCAGATACGCAGTATTTT

abundance: once
d_gene: TRBD1
j_gene: TRBJ2-5
v_gene: TRBV24-1
CDR3aa: CATRGDRGETQYF
CDR3nt: TGTGCCACCAGAGGGGACAGGGGAGAGACCCAGTACTTC

abundance: .
d_gene: .
j_gene: TRBJ2-3
v_gene: TRBV28
CDR3aa: CASSAGAASTDTQYF
CDR3nt: TGTGCCAGCAGTGCGGGGGCAGCAAGCACAGATACGCAGTATTTT

abundance: .
d_gene: TRBD2
j_gene: TRBJ2-5
v_gene: TRBV27
CDR3aa: CASCLGASGGETQYF
CDR3nt: TGTGCCAGCTGTTTAGGGGCCTCGGGGGGGGAGACCCAGTACTTC

abundance: .
d_gene: .
j_gene: TRBJ1-4
v_gene: TRBV5-1
CDR3aa: CASSLEVGGGEKLFF
CDR3nt: TGCGCCAGCAGCTTGGAGGTAGGAGGAGGAGAAAAACTGTTTTTT

abundance: .
d_gene: TRBD1
j_gene: TRBJ1-5
v_gene: TRBV6-5
CDR3aa: CASRRTGVNQPQHF
CDR3nt: TGTGCCAGCAGAAGGACAGGTGTCAATCAGCCCCAGCATTTT

abundance: few
d_gene: TRBD1
j_gene: TRBJ1-2
v_gene: TRBV5-5
CDR3aa: CASSFGQDYGYTF
CDR3nt: TGTGCCAGCAGCTTCGGACAGGACTATGGCTACACCTTC

abundance: once
d_gene: .
j_gene: TRBJ2-1
v_gene: TRBV6-5
CDR3aa: CASSYSVSPNEQFF
CDR3nt: TGTGCCAGCAGTTACTCAGTCAGTCCCAATGAGCAGTTCTTC

abundance: .
d_gene: TRBD2
j_gene: TRBJ2-1
v_gene: TRBV2
CDR3aa: CASSDNYRLAGVNEQFF
CDR3nt: TGTGCCAGCAGTGATAACTATAGACTAGCGGGAGTGAATGAGCAGTTCTTC

abundance: .
d_gene: TRBD1
j_gene: TRBJ2-7
v_gene: TRBV19
CDR3aa: CASSIDSTGNYEQYF
CDR3nt: TGTGCCAGTAGTATAGATTCGACAGGGAACTACGAGCAGTACTTC

abundance: .
d_gene: TRBD2
j_gene: TRBJ2-5
v_gene: TRBV18
CDR3aa: CASSSDYRTSGRAHSSRQTQYF
CDR3nt: TGTGCCAGCTCATCAGACTACCGGACTAGCGGGAGGGCCCATTCCAGTCGGCAGACCCAGTACTTC

abundance: .
d_gene: .
j_gene: TRBJ2-7
v_gene: TRBV13
CDR3aa: CASSFTGYEQYF
CDR3nt: TGTGCCAGCAGCTTCACGGGGTACGAGCAGTACTTC

abundance: .
d_gene: TRBD2
j_gene: TRBJ2-3
v_gene: TRBV4-1
CDR3aa: CASSQRSGGASTDTQYF
CDR3nt: TGCGCCAGCAGTCAACGGTCGGGAGGGGCTAGCACAGATACGCAGTATTTT

abundance: .
d_gene: .
j_gene: TRBJ1-1
v_gene: TRBV18
CDR3aa: CASSLRQENTEAFF
CDR3nt: TGTGCCAGCTCACTCCGACAGGAGAACACTGAAGCTTTCTTT

abundance: medium-sized
d_gene: TRBD1
j_gene: TRBJ1-1
v_gene: TRBV7-3
CDR3aa: CASSLAGGDRTEAFF
CDR3nt: TGTGCCAGCAGCTTGGCAGGGGGCGATCGGACTGAAGCTTTCTTT

abundance: .
d_gene: .
j_gene: TRBJ2-3
v_gene: TRBV2
CDR3aa: CASSASSDTQYF
CDR3nt: TGTGCCAGCAGTGCCTCGTCAGATACGCAGTATTTT

abundance: .
d_gene: TRBD2
j_gene: TRBJ2-7
v_gene: TRBV2
CDR3aa: CASRSRSGGAYEQYF
CDR3nt: TGTGCCAGCAGGTCCCGTAGCGGGGGGGCCTACGAGCAGTACTTC

abundance: .
d_gene: TRBD1
j_gene: TRBJ1-6
v_gene: TRBV10-3
CDR3aa: CATRQGAFSNSPLHF
CDR3nt: TGTGCCACAAGACAGGGGGCATTCAGTAATTCACCCCTCCACTTT

abundance: once
d_gene: .
j_gene: TRBJ2-7
v_gene: TRBV12-3/TRBV12-4
CDR3aa: CASSLNRDYEQYF
CDR3nt: TGTGCCAGCAGTTTAAACAGGGACTACGAGCAGTACTTC

abundance: once
d_gene: .
j_gene: TRBJ2-1
v_gene: TRBV5-4
CDR3aa: CASSLQGGLKAQFF
CDR3nt: TGTGCCAGCAGCTTGCAGGGCGGCCTGAAGGCCCAGTTCTTC

abundance: .
d_gene: TRBD2
j_gene: TRBJ2-3
v_gene: TRBV24-1
CDR3aa: CATSETSGRQDTQYF
CDR3nt: TGTGCCACCAGTGAGACTAGCGGGAGGCAAGATACGCAGTATTTT

abundance: .
d_gene: .
j_gene: TRBJ2-2
v_gene: TRBV6-6
CDR3aa: CASTQGRGTGELFF
CDR3nt: TGTGCCAGCACCCAGGGTAGGGGCACCGGGGAGCTGTTTTTT

abundance: .
d_gene: .
j_gene: TRBJ2-1
v_gene: TRBV7-9
CDR3aa: CASRQGYGNEQFF
CDR3nt: TGTGCCAGCAGACAGGGTTACGGCAATGAGCAGTTCTTC

abundance: .
d_gene: TRBD1
j_gene: TRBJ2-7
v_gene: TRBV5-4
CDR3aa: CASSSPTGGVNYEQYF
CDR3nt: TGTGCCAGCAGCTCACCGACAGGGGGCGTTAACTACGAGCAGTACTTC

abundance: once
d_gene: TRBD1
j_gene: TRBJ1-2
v_gene: TRBV29-1
CDR3aa: CSVEDGPTGGGYTF
CDR3nt: TGCAGCGTTGAAGATGGCCCAACAGGGGGGGGCTACACCTTC

abundance: .
d_gene: .
j_gene: TRBJ1-4
v_gene: TRBV5-1
CDR3aa: CASSLEPAQGDLNEKLFF
CDR3nt: TGCGCCAGCAGCTTGGAACCTGCACAGGGTGATCTTAATGAAAAACTGTTTTTT

abundance: .
d_gene: .
j_gene: TRBJ1-2
v_gene: TRBV25-1
CDR3aa: CASTPADRFYGYTF
CDR3nt: TGTGCCAGCACTCCCGCGGACAGATTTTATGGCTACACCTTC

abundance: .
d_gene: .
j_gene: TRBJ1-2
v_gene: TRBV5-1
CDR3aa: CASSLGGNYGYTF
CDR3nt: TGCGCCAGCAGCTTGGGCGGTAACTATGGCTACACCTTC

abundance: .
d_gene: TRBD1
j_gene: TRBJ2-5
v_gene: TRBV11-1
CDR3aa: CASSSPGGWETQYF
CDR3nt: TGTGCCAGCAGCTCCCCAGGGGGTTGGGAGACCCAGTACTTC

abundance: few
d_gene: .
j_gene: TRBJ2-7
v_gene: TRBV10-1
CDR3aa: CASSEPCTGRILYEQYF
CDR3nt: TGCGCCAGCAGTGAGCCCTGTACAGGGCGGATTCTCTACGAGCAGTACTTC

abundance: .
d_gene: TRBD2
j_gene: TRBJ2-5
v_gene: TRBV5-6
CDR3aa: CASSGGRAETQYF
CDR3nt: TGTGCCAGCAGTGGTGGGAGGGCAGAGACCCAGTACTTC

abundance: few
d_gene: .
j_gene: TRBJ2-5
v_gene: TRBV6-6
CDR3aa: CASIWEAEGETQYF
CDR3nt: TGTGCCAGCATTTGGGAGGCGGAGGGGGAGACCCAGTACTTC

abundance: .
d_gene: .
j_gene: TRBJ1-6
v_gene: TRBV5-8
CDR3aa: CASSLQGFTNSPLHF
CDR3nt: TGTGCCAGCAGCTTACAGGGTTTTACGAATTCACCCCTCCACTTT

abundance: .
d_gene: TRBD2
j_gene: TRBJ2-1
v_gene: TRBV4-1
CDR3aa: CASSTRLAGNNEQFF
CDR3nt: TGCGCCAGCAGCACCCGACTAGCAGGAAACAATGAGCAGTTCTTC

abundance: .
d_gene: TRBD1
j_gene: TRBJ2-5
v_gene: TRBV6-1
CDR3aa: CASSDPRTGQETQYF
CDR3nt: TGTGCCAGCAGTGACCCCAGGACAGGACAAGAGACCCAGTACTTC

abundance: .
d_gene: TRBD1
j_gene: TRBJ2-1
v_gene: TRBV19
CDR3aa: CASRTGNNEQFF
CDR3nt: TGTGCCAGTAGGACAGGGAACAATGAGCAGTTCTTC